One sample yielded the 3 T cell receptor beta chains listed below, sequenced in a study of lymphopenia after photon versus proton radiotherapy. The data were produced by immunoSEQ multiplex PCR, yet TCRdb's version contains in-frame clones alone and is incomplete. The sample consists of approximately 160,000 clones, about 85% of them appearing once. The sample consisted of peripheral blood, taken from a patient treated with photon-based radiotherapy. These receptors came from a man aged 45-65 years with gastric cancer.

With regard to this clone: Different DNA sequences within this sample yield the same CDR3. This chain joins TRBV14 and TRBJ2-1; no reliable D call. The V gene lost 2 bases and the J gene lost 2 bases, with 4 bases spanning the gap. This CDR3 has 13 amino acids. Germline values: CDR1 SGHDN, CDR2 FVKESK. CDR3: CASSQQTYNEQFF. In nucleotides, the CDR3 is TGTGCCAGCAGCCAACAAACCTACAATGAGCAGTTCTTC.

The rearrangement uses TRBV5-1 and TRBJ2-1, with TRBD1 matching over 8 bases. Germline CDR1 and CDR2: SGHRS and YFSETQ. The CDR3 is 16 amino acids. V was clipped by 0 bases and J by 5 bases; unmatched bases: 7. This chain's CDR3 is CASSLEGDRLNNEQFF. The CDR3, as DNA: TGCGCCAGCAGCTTGGAGGGGGACAGGCTAAACAATGAGCAGTTCTTC.

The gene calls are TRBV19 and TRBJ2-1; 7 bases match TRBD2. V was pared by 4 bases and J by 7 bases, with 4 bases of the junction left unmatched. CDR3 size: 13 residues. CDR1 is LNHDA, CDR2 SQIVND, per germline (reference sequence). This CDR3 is CASSKTSRNEQFF. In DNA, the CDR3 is TGTGCCAGTAGTAAGACTAGCCGGAATGAGCAGTTCTTC.